Listed here are 29 T cell receptor beta chains from one sample, sequenced in a study of blood T cell repertoires in COVID-19 (dated by TCRdb to between 2020 and 2021). The library was obtained by the immunoSEQ multiplex PCR assay. TCRdb provides this immuneACCESS table in a form limited to in-frame rearrangements. Some clones are lacking; in checked studies, under half of them reflect an unresolved V gene, and why the rest are absent is not known. The sample yields about 120,000 clones; around 89% were counted once. The top ten clonotypes cover 10% of the sample. Specimen: peripheral blood. Source of these receptors: a man in his fifties or sixties with acute or convalescent COVID-19.

This clone occurred a few times. The CDR3 here is CASSTRQEGNEKLFF. CDR3 in DNA: TGTGCCAGCTCTACCCGCCAGGAGGGGAATGAAAAACTGTTTTTT. The rearrangement joins TRBV18 to TRBJ1-4; D may be TRBD1 (5 bases). The CDR3 is 15 residues long. The germline V gene has CDR1 KGHSH and CDR2 LQKENI. V dropped 6 bases and J dropped 5 bases, with 16 bases sitting between them.

This clone appeared a single time. V and J are TRBV5-1 and TRBJ1-1; D possibly corresponds to TRBD1 (6 bases). Trimming took off 4 bases at V and 0 bases at J, with 16 bases between the two ends. Per the germline V gene, CDR1 is SGHRS and CDR2 is YFSETQ. The CDR3 length is 16 residues. CDR3 amino acids: CASSPLGGGVNTEAFF. The CDR3 DNA follows: TGCGCCAGCAGCCCCCTTGGAGGGGGGGTGAACACTGAAGCTTTCTTT.

The chain employs TRBV7-9 and TRBJ2-2; no firm D call. Per germline, CDR1 SEHNR and CDR2 FQNEAQ (reference sequence). V was shortened by 5 bases and J by 13 bases, with 20 bases between the two germline ends. The CDR3 runs 14 residues. CDR3 sequence: CASSLTVFTVGLFF. CDR3 in DNA: TGTGCCAGCAGCCTAACAGTATTCACGGTTGGGCTGTTTTTT.

V is TRBV5-4 and J is TRBJ2-3, with 16 bases identical to TRBD2. The germline gives CDR1 SGHNT, CDR2 YYREEE (reference sequence). With 4 bases clipped from V and 3 bases from J, the junction kept 14 bases outside the gene matches. The CDR3 is 20 residues long. In nucleotides, the CDR3 is TGTGCCAGCAGCCCCCCCCCGGGACTAGCGGGAGGGAGAAAAACAGATACGCAGTATTTT. It encodes CASSPPPGLAGGRKTDTQYF.

This chain links TRBV11-2 with TRBJ2-3, with D perhaps TRBD2 (6 bases). Germline CDR1 SGHAT, CDR2 FQNNGV. The CDR3 contains 17 residues. Trimming left V 1 base short and J 9 bases short, with 23 bases between. CDR3: CASSLVAGRSHGGTQYF. The DNA of the CDR3 is TGTGCCAGCAGCTTAGTAGCTGGACGCAGCCACGGGGGAACGCAGTATTTT.

The V gene is TRBV28, the J gene TRBJ2-7, with 10 bases lining up with TRBD1. The length of the CDR3 is 14 residues. CDR1 is MDHEN, CDR2 SYDVKM, per germline. Germline trimming cut 3 bases from V and 3 bases from J; bases unmatched to any gene: 2. The CDR3: CASSFRTGGYEQYF. CDR3 coding DNA: TGTGCCAGCAGTTTCCGGACAGGGGGCTACGAGCAGTACTTC.

The chain joins TRBV3-1 (or the pseudogene TRBV3-2) to TRBJ1-3, with 8 bases identical to TRBD1. Germline CDR1 LGHDT, CDR2 YNNKEL (reference sequence). The V gene end was trimmed by 2 bases and the J gene end by 13 bases; junction bases not matched to a gene: 4. CDR3 size: 12 residues. The CDR3 region has the DNA TGTGCCAGCAGCCAAAGGACAGGGCTTATATATTTT. Protein: CASSQRTGLIYF.

This clone has a handful of counts. The chain combines TRBV28 with TRBJ1-6; D gene unclear. Germline loops: CDR1 MDHEN, CDR2 SYDVKM. This CDR3 is built from 18 residues. The V and J ends lost 5 bases and 8 bases respectively, with 25 bases between them. The CDR3 reads CASSLTSGIPASHSPLHF. DNA of the CDR3: TGTGCCAGCAGTCTAACCTCCGGGATTCCAGCAAGCCATTCACCCCTCCACTTT.

The chain is built from TRBV7-2 and TRBJ1-1; D call uncertain. Germline V CDR1 and CDR2: SGHTA, FQGNSA. The V and J ends lost 5 bases and 8 bases respectively, with 15 bases between them. The CDR3 sequence is 13 residues long. The CDR3: CASSPSTHGEAFF. In DNA, the CDR3 is TGTGCCAGCAGCCCATCCACACACGGGGAAGCTTTCTTT.

The chain carries TRBV3-1 (or the pseudogene TRBV3-2) and TRBJ2-1; 14 bases map to TRBD2. CDR3 length: 17 residues. After removal of 1 base from V and 6 bases from J, the junction contained 5 bases not matched to a gene. Germline V gives CDR1 LGHDT, CDR2 YNNKEL (reference sequence). Written as DNA, the CDR3 is TGTGCCAGCAGCCAAGGACTAGCGGGAGGGCCGGGCAATGAGCAGTTCTTC. Its protein product is CASSQGLAGGPGNEQFF.

The chain uses TRBV20-1 and TRBJ2-1; possible D gene TRBD2, 7 bases. In germline, CDR1 is DFQATT, CDR2 SNEGSKA (reference sequence). The CDR3 is made up of 14 amino acids. The V end was cut by 3 bases, the J end by 2 bases, with 11 bases between. CDR3 in DNA: TGCAGTGCTAGTGGCGGGGGCGCCTACAATGAGCAGTTCTTC. This encodes CSASGGGAYNEQFF.

As to this clone: Compared with germline, one end of the junction differs, possibly owing to a read error. This rearrangement joins TRBV5-1 to TRBJ1-1; 7 nucleotides align to TRBD1. CDR1 is SGHRS and CDR2 is YFSETQ in the germline V gene. The CDR3 runs to 13 residues. The CDR3 nucleotides are TGCGCCAGCAGCTTGGAAGGGGGCCGTGAAGTTTTCTTT. Its translation: CASSLEGGREVFF. Full variable domain (rest looked up from reference TRBV5-1 and TRBJ1-1): KAGVTQTPRYLIKTRGQQVTLSCSPISGHRSVSWYQQTPGQGLQFLFEYFSETQRNKGNFPGRFSGRQFSNSRSEMNVSTLELGDSALYLCASSLEGGREVFFGQGTRLTVV.

This chain joins TRBV9 and TRBJ2-2; 10 bases fit TRBD2. The CDR3 is 19 amino acids. Trimming took 2 bases from V and 0 from J; bases not matched to a gene: 10. Per germline, CDR1 SGDLS and CDR2 YYNGEE. The CDR3 here is CASSVGSGGGSANTGELFF. CDR3 sequence (DNA): TGTGCCAGCAGCGTGGGAAGCGGGGGGGGCTCCGCGAACACCGGGGAGCTGTTTTTT.

This sequence joins TRBV2 and TRBJ2-2; TRBD2 matches 8 bases. Germline trimming cut 4 bases from V and 4 bases from J; bases unmatched to any gene: 11. Germline V gene lookup returns CDR1 SNHLY and CDR2 FYNNEI. The CDR3 spans 17 residues. CDR3 in DNA: TGTGCCAGCAGTGGTTTCGGGACTAGTCGGGTCACCGGGGAGCTGTTTTTT. Protein sequence: CASSGFGTSRVTGELFF.

This chain joins TRBV5-4 and TRBJ1-4; D ambiguous. The CDR3 loop spans 13 amino acids. V lost 4 bases, J lost 7 bases, and 11 bases lay in between. Germline CDR1 and CDR2: SGHNT and YYREEE (reference sequence). The CDR3, as DNA: TGTGCCAGCAGCGGAACCGGGGTTGAAAAACTGTTTTTT. Translated: CASSGTGVEKLFF.

The rearrangement uses TRBV2 and TRBJ2-5, with 9 positions matching TRBD2. Germline loops: CDR1 SNHLY, CDR2 FYNNEI. This CDR3 comprises 14 residues. V dropped 6 bases and J dropped 3; count of bases not matched to a gene: 5. The CDR3 sequence is CASRKRLAEETQYF. As DNA, the CDR3 is TGTGCCAGCAGGAAAAGACTAGCGGAAGAGACCCAGTACTTC.

This clone was seen a single time. V is TRBV12-3 or TRBV12-4 and J is TRBJ2-7; D unresolved. V gave up 2 bases and J gave up 1 base, with 3 bases separating them. This CDR3 is 12 amino acids long. CDR3 sequence reads: CASSLTSYEQYF. In nucleotides, the CDR3 is TGTGCCAGCAGTTTAACTTCCTACGAGCAGTACTTC.

V gene TRBV30 combines with J gene TRBJ1-1; a possible D gene is TRBD1 (5 bases). The V and J ends lost 3 bases and 7 bases respectively, with 15 bases between them. The germline CDR1 and CDR2 sequences are GTSNPN and SVGIG (reference sequence). The CDR3 runs to 13 residues. The CDR3 loop is CAWRGGGAYEAFF. DNA of the CDR3: TGTGCCTGGAGGGGGGGAGGGGCCTATGAAGCTTTCTTT. Drawing the rest from reference TRBV30 and TRBJ1-1, the complete variable domain is SQTIHQWPATLVQPVGSPLSLECTVEGTSNPNLYWYRQAAGRGLQLLFYSVGIGQISSEVPQNLSASRPQDRQFILSSKKLLLSDSGFYLCAWRGGGAYEAFFGQGTRLTVV.

The chain carries TRBV28 and TRBJ1-1; no firm D call. V was clipped by 5 bases and J by 11 bases, with 15 bases between them. The germline gives CDR1 MDHEN, CDR2 SYDVKM. The CDR3 covers 12 residues. This CDR3 reads CASSPIPARAFF. Written as DNA, the CDR3 is TGTGCCAGCAGTCCGATCCCAGCCAGGGCTTTCTTT.

This sequence joins TRBV7-2 and TRBJ1-1, with 8 nucleotides matching TRBD1. The V and J ends lost 6 bases and 2 bases, in that order; junction bases with no gene match: 5. The CDR3 length is 14 residues. The germline V gene encodes CDR1 SGHTA and CDR2 FQGNSA. CDR3 in amino acids: CASRKGQANTEAFF. CDR3 nucleotides: TGTGCCAGCAGAAAGGGACAGGCAAACACTGAAGCTTTCTTT.

The chain links TRBV27 to TRBJ2-7; a possible D gene is TRBD1 (7 bases). Germline V gene data show CDR1 as MNHEY and CDR2 as SMNVEV (reference sequence). V lost 6 bases to trimming and J lost 7 bases, with 19 bases between them. The CDR3 sequence is 14 residues long. Here the CDR3 reads CASSPGGLHREQYF. The CDR3 coding sequence is TGTGCCAGCAGCCCAGGGGGGCTACATAGGGAGCAGTACTTC.

CDR3 amino acids: CATSRDTGLAGDTQYF. Here the CDR3 DNA reads TGTGCCACCAGCAGAGATACTGGACTAGCGGGAGATACGCAGTATTTT. The J gene is TRBJ2-3, the V gene TRBV15; 11 bases fit TRBD2. This CDR3 spans 16 amino acids. Losses at the gene ends were 0 bases for V and 5 bases for J; bases not matched to a gene: 4. The germline V gene encodes CDR1 LNHNV and CDR2 YYDKDF (reference sequence).

The chain is built from TRBV6-2 or TRBV6-3 and TRBJ1-5, with 8 nucleotides matching TRBD1. This CDR3 is 15 amino acids long. The germline V gene has CDR1 MNHEY and CDR2 SVGEGT. Trimming at V came to 4 bases and at J to 7 bases, leaving 9 bases not matched to a gene. CDR3 coding DNA: TGTGCCAGCAGTTCAGGGGGCGGATTGTTCCAGCCCCAGCATTTT. Its translation is CASSSGGGLFQPQHF.

The V and J genes are TRBV6-6 and TRBJ1-2, with 9 bases matching TRBD1. Germline CDR1 and CDR2: MNHNY and SVGAGI (reference sequence). The CDR3 covers 14 residues. The V segment lost 1 base and the J segment 4 bases; nucleotides outside the gene matches: 1. Here the CDR3 DNA reads TGTGCCAGCAGTTACTGGGACAGGGTCTATGGCTACACCTTC. Translation: CASSYWDRVYGYTF.

This clone was picked up one time. The same CDR3 is also encoded by other DNA sequences in this sample. The J gene is TRBJ2-2, the V gene TRBV14; 8 positions match TRBD1. The germline gives CDR1 SGHDN, CDR2 FVKESK. After removal of 6 bases from V and 3 bases from J, the junction contained 18 bases not matched to a gene. The CDR3 has 19 amino acids. Written as DNA, the CDR3 is TGTGCCAGCAGTCAGGGGGCGGACGCCCGACCCCTCTACACCGGGGAGCTGTTTTTT. Translation: CASSQGADARPLYTGELFF.

V usage is TRBV28 and J usage is TRBJ2-1; the match to TRBD2 covers 12 bases. This CDR3 spans 16 amino acids. The germline gives CDR1 MDHEN, CDR2 SYDVKM. With V trimmed by 5 bases and J by 3 bases, 5 bases remained unmatched. The CDR3 is CASSRRGLAGYNEQFF. The CDR3 coding sequence is TGTGCCAGCAGTCGCCGGGGACTAGCGGGCTACAATGAGCAGTTCTTC. The entire variable domain, with the rest obtained from reference TRBV28 and TRBJ2-1, is as follows: DVKVTQSSRYLVKRTGEKVFLECVQDMDHENMFWYRQDPGLGLRLIYFSYDVKMKEKGDIPEGYSVSREKKERFSLILESASTNQTSMYLCASSRRGLAGYNEQFFGPGTRLTVL.

This clone is a singleton in its sample. The V call is TRBV11-1, the J call TRBJ2-5; possible D gene TRBD1, 6 bases. The CDR3 is made up of 15 amino acids. Germline assignment: CDR1 SGHAT and CDR2 FQDESV (reference sequence). Trimming pared 3 bases from V and 4 bases from J, leaving 15 bases between. The CDR3 protein is CASSFVQGRTETQYF. The CDR3 DNA is TGTGCCAGCAGCTTCGTTCAGGGGAGAACAGAGACCCAGTACTTC.

This clone has a single count. This chain joins TRBV7-9 and TRBJ2-5; TRBD2 agrees at 7 bases. Germline V CDR1 and CDR2: SEHNR, FQNEAQ (reference sequence). After removal of 2 bases from V and 3 bases from J, the junction contained 6 bases not matched to a gene. The CDR3 loop spans 15 amino acids. CDR3 nucleotides: TGTGCCAGCAGCTTAAGCTCAGGGAGGGAAGAGACCCAGTACTTC. As protein: CASSLSSGREETQYF.

V gene TRBV5-4 combines with J gene TRBJ2-7, with D perhaps TRBD1 (5 bases). V lost 4 bases to trimming and J lost 3 bases, with 20 bases between them. The CDR3 sequence is 16 residues long. Germline V gene sequence: CDR1 SGHNT, CDR2 YYREEE (reference sequence). CDR3 region: CASSLGVGASVYEQYF. CDR3 nucleotide sequence: TGTGCCAGCAGCCTTGGGGTAGGGGCCTCGGTCTACGAGCAGTACTTC.